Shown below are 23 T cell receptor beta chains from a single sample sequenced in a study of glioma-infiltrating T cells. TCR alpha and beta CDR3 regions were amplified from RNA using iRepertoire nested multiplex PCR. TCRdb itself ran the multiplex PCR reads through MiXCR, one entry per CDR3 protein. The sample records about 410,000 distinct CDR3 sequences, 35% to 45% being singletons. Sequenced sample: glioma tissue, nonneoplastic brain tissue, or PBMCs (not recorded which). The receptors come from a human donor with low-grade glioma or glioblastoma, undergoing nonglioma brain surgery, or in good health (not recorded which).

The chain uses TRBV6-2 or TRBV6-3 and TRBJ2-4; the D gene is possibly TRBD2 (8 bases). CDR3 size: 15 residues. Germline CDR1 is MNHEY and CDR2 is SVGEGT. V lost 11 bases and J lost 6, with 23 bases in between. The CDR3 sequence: CAVTPGRGRGNIQYF. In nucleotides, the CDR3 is TGTGCCGTCACCCCCGGGAGGGGGCGGGGAAACATTCAGTACTTC.

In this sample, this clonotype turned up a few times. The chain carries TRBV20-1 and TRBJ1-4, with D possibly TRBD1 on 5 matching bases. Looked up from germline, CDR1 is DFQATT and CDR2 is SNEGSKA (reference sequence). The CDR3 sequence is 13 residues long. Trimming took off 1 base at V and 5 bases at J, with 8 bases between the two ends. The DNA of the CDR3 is TGCAGTGCTAGAGCGGGGCGGAATGAAAAACTGTTTTTT. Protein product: CSARAGRNEKLFF.

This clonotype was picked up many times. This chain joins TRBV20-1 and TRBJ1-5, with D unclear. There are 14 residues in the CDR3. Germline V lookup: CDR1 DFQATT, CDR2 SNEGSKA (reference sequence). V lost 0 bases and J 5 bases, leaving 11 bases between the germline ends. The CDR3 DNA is TGCAGTGCTAGAGATTGGCAGTCCGATCAGCCCCAGCATTTT. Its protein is CSARDWQSDQPQHF.

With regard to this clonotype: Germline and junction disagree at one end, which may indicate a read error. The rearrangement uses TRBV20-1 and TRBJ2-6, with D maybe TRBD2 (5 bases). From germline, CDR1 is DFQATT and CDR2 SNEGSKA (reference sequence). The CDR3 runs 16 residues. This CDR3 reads CSARDRERFGTNVLTF. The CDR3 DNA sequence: TGCAGTGCTAGAGATAGGGAGCGGTTTGGGACCAACGTCCTGACTTTC.

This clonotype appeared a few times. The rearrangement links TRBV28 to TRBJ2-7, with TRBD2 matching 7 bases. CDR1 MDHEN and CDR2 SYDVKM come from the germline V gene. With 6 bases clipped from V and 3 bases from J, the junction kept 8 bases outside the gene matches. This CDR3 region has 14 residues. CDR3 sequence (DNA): TGTGCCAGCAGGGCGCCGGGACTAAACTACGAGCAGTACTTC. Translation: CASRAPGLNYEQYF.

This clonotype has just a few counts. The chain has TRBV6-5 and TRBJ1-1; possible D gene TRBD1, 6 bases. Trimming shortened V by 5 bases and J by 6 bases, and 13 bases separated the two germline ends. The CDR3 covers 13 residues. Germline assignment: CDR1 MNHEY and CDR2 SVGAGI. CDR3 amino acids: CASSLDRSAEAFF. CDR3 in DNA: TGTGCCAGCAGTCTTGACAGGTCCGCTGAAGCTTTCTTT.

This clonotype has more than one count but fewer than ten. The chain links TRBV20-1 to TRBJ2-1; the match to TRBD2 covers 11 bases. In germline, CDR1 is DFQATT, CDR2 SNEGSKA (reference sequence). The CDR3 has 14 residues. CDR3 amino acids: CSACTSGSGREQFF. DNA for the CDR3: TGCAGCGCTTGTACTAGCGGGAGTGGACGTGAGCAGTTCTTC.

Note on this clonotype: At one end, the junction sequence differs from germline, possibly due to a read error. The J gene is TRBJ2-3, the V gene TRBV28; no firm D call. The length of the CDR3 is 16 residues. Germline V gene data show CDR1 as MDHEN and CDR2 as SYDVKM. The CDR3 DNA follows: TGTGCCAGCAGTTTCTTCTCCGGAAGTAGGGCGGATACGAAGTATTTT. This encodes CASSFFSGSRADTKYF.

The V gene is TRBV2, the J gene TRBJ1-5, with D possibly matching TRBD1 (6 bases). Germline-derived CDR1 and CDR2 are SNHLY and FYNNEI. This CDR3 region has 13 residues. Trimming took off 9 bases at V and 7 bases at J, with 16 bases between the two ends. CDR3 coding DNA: TGTGCCAGTCTACAGGGAGTCAAACAGCCCCAGCATTTT. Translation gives CASLQGVKQPQHF.

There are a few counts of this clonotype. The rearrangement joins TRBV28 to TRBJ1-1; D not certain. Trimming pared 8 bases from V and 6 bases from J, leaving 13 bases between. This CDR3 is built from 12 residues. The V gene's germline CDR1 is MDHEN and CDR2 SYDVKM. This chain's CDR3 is CASRGEHPEAFF. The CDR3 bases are TGTGCCAGCCGCGGTGAACACCCTGAAGCTTTCTTT. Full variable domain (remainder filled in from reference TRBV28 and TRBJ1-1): DVKVTQSSRYLVKRTGEKVFLECVQDMDHENMFWYRQDPGLGLRLIYFSYDVKMKEKGDIPEGYSVSREKKERFSLILESASTNQTSMYLCASRGEHPEAFFGQGTRLTVV.

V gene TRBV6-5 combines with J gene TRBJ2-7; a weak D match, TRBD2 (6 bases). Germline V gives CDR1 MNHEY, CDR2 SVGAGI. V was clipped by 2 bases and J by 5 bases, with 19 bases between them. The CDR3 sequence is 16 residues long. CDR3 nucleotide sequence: TGTGCCAGCAGTTACCTGGACCGCGGAGGGGACGACGAGCAGTACTTC. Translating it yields CASSYLDRGGDDEQYF.

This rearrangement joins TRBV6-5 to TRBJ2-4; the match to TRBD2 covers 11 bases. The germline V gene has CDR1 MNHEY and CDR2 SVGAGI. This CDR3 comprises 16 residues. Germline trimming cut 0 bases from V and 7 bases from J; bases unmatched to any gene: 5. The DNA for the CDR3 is TGTGCCAGCAGTTACTCTAGACTAGCGGGAAGGAACATTCAGTACTTC. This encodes CASSYSRLAGRNIQYF.

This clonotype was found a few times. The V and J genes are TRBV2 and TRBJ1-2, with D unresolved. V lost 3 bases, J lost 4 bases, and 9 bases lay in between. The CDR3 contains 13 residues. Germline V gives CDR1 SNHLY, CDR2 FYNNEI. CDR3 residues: CASSERVSYGYTF. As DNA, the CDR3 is TGTGCCAGCAGTGAGAGGGTCAGCTATGGCTACACCTTC.

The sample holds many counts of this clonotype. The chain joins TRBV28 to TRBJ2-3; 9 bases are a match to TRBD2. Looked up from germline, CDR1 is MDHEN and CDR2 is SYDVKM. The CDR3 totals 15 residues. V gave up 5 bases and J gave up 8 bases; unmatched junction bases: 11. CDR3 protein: CASSLLAGTTVTQYF. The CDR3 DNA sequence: TGTGCCAGCAGTCTACTAGCGGGCACGACGGTTACGCAGTATTTT.

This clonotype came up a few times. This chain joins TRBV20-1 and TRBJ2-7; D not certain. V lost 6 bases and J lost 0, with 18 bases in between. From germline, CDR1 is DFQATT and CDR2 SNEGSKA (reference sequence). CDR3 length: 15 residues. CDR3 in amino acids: CSAHARLRLSYEQYF. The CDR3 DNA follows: TGCAGTGCCCACGCGCGGCTGAGACTCTCCTACGAGCAGTACTTC.

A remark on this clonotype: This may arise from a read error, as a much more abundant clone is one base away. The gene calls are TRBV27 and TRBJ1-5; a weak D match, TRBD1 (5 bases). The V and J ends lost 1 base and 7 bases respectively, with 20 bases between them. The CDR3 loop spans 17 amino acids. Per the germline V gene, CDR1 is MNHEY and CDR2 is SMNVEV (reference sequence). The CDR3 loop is CASSLYSQGWVGQPQHF. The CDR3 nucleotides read TGTGCCAGCAGTTTATATAGCCAGGGCTGGGTCGGACAGCCCCAGCATTTT.

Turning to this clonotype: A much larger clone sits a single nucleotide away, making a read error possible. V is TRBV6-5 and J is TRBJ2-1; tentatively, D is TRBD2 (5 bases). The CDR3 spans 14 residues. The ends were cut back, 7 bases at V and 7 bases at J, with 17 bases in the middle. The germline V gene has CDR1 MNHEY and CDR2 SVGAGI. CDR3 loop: CASTHYLAWNEQFF. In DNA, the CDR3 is TGTGCCAGCACTCACTACCTAGCATGGAATGAGCAGTTCTTC.

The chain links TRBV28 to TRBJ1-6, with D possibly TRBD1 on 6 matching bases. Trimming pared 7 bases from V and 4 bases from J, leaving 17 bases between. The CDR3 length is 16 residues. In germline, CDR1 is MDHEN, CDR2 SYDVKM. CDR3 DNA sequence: TGTGCCAGCATTAAGAACTTGGGGGCGTATAATTCACCCCTCCACTTT. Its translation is CASIKNLGAYNSPLHF.

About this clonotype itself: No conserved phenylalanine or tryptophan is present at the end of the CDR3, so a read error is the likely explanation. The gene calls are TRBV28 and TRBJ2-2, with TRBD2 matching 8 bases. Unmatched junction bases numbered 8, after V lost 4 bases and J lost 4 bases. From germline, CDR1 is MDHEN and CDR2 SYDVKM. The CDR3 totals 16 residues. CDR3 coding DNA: TGTGCCAGCAGTTCCCCCCAGCGGGGGTTCACCGGGGAGCTGTTTGTT. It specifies CASSSPQRGFTGELFV.

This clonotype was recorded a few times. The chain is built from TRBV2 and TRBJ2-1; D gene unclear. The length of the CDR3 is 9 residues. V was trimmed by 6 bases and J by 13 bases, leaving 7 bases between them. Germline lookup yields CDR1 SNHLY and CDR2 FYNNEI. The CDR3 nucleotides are TGTGCCAGCAGCATGACTCAGTTCTTC. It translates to CASSMTQFF.

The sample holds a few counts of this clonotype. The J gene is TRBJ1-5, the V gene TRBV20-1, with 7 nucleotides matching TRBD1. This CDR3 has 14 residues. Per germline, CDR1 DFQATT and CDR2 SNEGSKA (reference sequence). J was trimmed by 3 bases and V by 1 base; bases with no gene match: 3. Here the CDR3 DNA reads TGCAGTGCTAGAGGGGGACAGACCAATCAGCCCCAGCATTTT. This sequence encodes CSARGGQTNQPQHF.

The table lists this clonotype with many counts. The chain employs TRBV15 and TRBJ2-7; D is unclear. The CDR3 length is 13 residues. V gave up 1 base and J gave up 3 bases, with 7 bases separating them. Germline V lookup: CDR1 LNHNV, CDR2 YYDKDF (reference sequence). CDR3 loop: CATSRVSSYEQYF. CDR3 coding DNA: TGTGCCACCAGCAGAGTATCCAGCTACGAGCAGTACTTC.

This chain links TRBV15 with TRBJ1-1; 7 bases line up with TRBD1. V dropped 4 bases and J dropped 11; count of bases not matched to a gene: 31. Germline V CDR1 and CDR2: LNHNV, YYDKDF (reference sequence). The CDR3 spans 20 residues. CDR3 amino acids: CATSTNFGGRQGTYYHGAFF. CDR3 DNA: TGTGCCACCAGCACCAACTTCGGGGGTAGACAGGGAACCTACTACCACGGGGCTTTCTTT.